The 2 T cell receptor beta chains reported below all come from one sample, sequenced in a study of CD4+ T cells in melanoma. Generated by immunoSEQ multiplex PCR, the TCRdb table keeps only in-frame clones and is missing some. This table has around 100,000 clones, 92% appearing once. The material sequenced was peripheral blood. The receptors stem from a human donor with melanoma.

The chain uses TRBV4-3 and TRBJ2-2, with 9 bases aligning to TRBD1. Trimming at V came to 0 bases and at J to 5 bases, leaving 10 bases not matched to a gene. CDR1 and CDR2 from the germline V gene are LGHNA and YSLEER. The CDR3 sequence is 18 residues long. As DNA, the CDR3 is TGCGCCAGCAGCCAAGAGCCTGCGGACAGGGGAGGAACCGGGGAGCTGTTTTTT. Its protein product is CASSQEPADRGGTGELFF.

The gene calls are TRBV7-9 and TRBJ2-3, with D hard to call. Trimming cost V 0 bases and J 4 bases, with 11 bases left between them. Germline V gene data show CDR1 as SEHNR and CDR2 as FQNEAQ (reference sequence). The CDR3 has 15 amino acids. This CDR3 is CASSLAPTRADTQYF. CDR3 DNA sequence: TGTGCCAGCAGCTTAGCACCCACACGGGCAGATACGCAGTATTTT.